These 30 T cell receptor beta chains were all obtained from the same sample, sequenced in a study of CD8 T cells in ankylosing spondylitis. Findings and limits, study-wide: A TCR beta motif of several highly homologous variants seemed to mark ankylosing spondylitis blood.

TCRdb reanalysed the 5' RACE reads using MiXCR and keeps one entry per CDR3 protein. This table holds hundreds of thousands of distinct CDR3 sequences, 10% to 15% found once. Their antigen targets remain unknown. Material for sequencing was blood, either unsorted or a sorted T cell fraction (not recorded which). All receptors come from a male donor with ankylosing spondylitis.

V is TRBV21-1 and J is TRBJ2-2; TRBD1 was called by the table and not checked on the DNA. TRBV21-1 is an annotated pseudogene. The CDR3 length is 18 residues. This chain's CDR3 is CASSIEGTGAGGTGELFF. CDR3 bases: TGTGCCAGCAGCATCGAAGGAACAGGGGCGGGGGGAACCGGGGAGCTGTTTTTT.

The chain is built from TRBV14 and TRBJ2-3; perhaps TRBD2 as D (5 bases). CDR3 size: 16 residues. With 4 bases removed from V and 3 bases from J, the gap between germline ends came to 17 bases. Germline CDR1 reads SGHDN; CDR2 reads FVKESK. The CDR3 loop reads CASSLLGRVGTDTQYF. CDR3 sequence (DNA): TGTGCCAGCAGCCTGTTAGGGAGAGTTGGGACAGATACGCAGTATTTT.

This clonotype showed up many times. This chain uses TRBV29-1 with TRBJ2-2; TRBD2 matches 7 bases. The CDR3 runs to 16 residues. CDR1 and CDR2 (germline): SQVTM, ANQGSEA. V dropped 6 bases and J dropped 6; count of bases not matched to a gene: 16. The CDR3 region is CSVRRVSGWLPGELFF. The CDR3 nucleotides read TGCAGCGTCCGAAGGGTTAGCGGGTGGTTGCCCGGGGAGCTGTTTTTT.

The table lists this clonotype with a few counts. V gene TRBV20-1 combines with J gene TRBJ2-3; 8 bases match TRBD1. Looked up from germline, CDR1 is DFQATT and CDR2 is SNEGSKA (reference sequence). The CDR3 totals 14 residues. The V and J ends lost 6 bases and 2 bases, in that order; junction bases with no gene match: 7. CDR3 sequence: CSASDRGLTDTQYF. The DNA for the CDR3 is TGCAGTGCCAGCGACAGGGGACTCACAGATACGCAGTATTTT.

This clonotype was picked up a small number of times. The V gene is TRBV7-9, the J gene TRBJ2-2; no clear D. CDR3 length equals 15 residues. CDR1 SEHNR and CDR2 FQNEAQ come from the germline V gene (reference sequence). V was clipped by 1 base and J by 1 base, with 7 bases between them. Here the CDR3 DNA reads TGTGCCAGCAGCTTAGTGGCAGTGAACACCGGGGAGCTGTTTTTT. This encodes CASSLVAVNTGELFF.

The chain combines TRBV4-2 with TRBJ2-2; D is ambiguous. V lost 7 bases to trimming and J lost 6 bases, with 15 bases between them. Per the germline V gene, CDR1 is LGHNA and CDR2 is YNFKEQ. The CDR3 extends over 14 amino acids. CDR3 protein: CASNPRARAGELFF. The DNA of the CDR3 is TGTGCCAGCAACCCTCGGGCGCGAGCCGGGGAGCTGTTTTTT.

This clonotype was recorded a few times. CDR3 residues: CASSLLQGREEYEQYV. CDR3 DNA sequence: TGTGCCAGCAGCCTCCTCCAGGGGCGGGAGGAGTACGAGCAGTACGTC. This chain joins TRBV7-8 and TRBJ2-7, with TRBD2 matching 8 bases. Germline V lookup: CDR1 SGHVS, CDR2 FQNEAQ. The CDR3 sequence is 16 residues long. The J segment lost 4 bases and the V segment lost 5 bases, leaving 13 bases of the junction unmatched.

The table lists this clonotype with a few counts. The rearrangement joins TRBV10-3 to TRBJ1-4; TRBD1 might be the D (6 bases). Trimming pared 4 bases from V and 0 bases from J, leaving 12 bases between. The germline V gene encodes CDR1 ENHRY and CDR2 SYGVKD. The CDR3 loop spans 16 amino acids. CDR3 DNA sequence: TGTGCCATCAGTGCCCCGACAGGTTCAACTAATGAAAAACTGTTTTTT. It codes for CAISAPTGSTNEKLFF.

This clonotype has ten or more counts. The chain employs TRBV3-1 and TRBJ2-3; D is uncertain. This CDR3 contains 13 residues. Trimming took off 2 bases at V and 1 base at J, with 4 bases between the two ends. Germline V gene data show CDR1 as LGHDT and CDR2 as YNNKEL (reference sequence). Here the CDR3 DNA reads TGTGCCAGCAGCCAACGCGGCACAGATACGCAGTATTTT. Translating it yields CASSQRGTDTQYF.

In its sample, this clonotype was seen a few times. The chain couples TRBV24-1 to TRBJ2-3; D perhaps matches TRBD1 (6 bases). The V end lost 2 bases, the J end lost 4 bases, and 12 bases lay between the germline ends. This CDR3 is 15 amino acids long. From germline, CDR1 is KGHDR and CDR2 SFDVKD. CDR3 DNA: TGTGCCACCAGTGATTCCAAACAGGGCTCAGATACGCAGTATTTT. It yields the protein CATSDSKQGSDTQYF.

In this sample, this clonotype turned up a few times. This chain's CDR3 is CASSLGLRLVTNEQFF. The DNA of the CDR3 is TGTGCCAGCAGTTTAGGTTTGAGACTAGTTACCAATGAGCAGTTCTTC. V is TRBV12-3 or TRBV12-4 and J is TRBJ2-1, with D possibly being TRBD2 (6 bases). The CDR3 contains 16 residues. V gave up 1 base and J gave up 6 bases, with 16 bases separating them.

This rearrangement joins TRBV20-1 to TRBJ2-1, with D perhaps matching TRBD2 (6 bases). V lost 1 base, J lost 10 bases, and 17 bases lay in between. The CDR3 totals 14 residues. Per the germline V gene, CDR1 is DFQATT and CDR2 is SNEGSKA (reference sequence). The CDR3: CSARGRRGVKEQFF. For the CDR3, the DNA is TGCAGTGCTAGAGGTAGGCGGGGCGTCAAGGAGCAGTTCTTC.

This clonotype appeared a few times. V is TRBV7-2 and J is TRBJ1-2; D may be TRBD1 (5 bases). V lost 5 bases, J lost 4 bases, and 17 bases lay in between. The germline CDR1 and CDR2 sequences are SGHTA and FQGNSA. There are 15 residues in the CDR3. The CDR3 sequence is CASSLLGGTGYGYTF. CDR3 bases: TGTGCCAGCAGCCTTCTTGGGGGGACGGGCTATGGCTACACCTTC. Drawing the rest from reference TRBV7-2 and TRBJ1-2, the complete variable domain is GAGVSQSPSNKVTEKGKDVELRCDPISGHTALYWYRQSLGQGLEFLIYFQGNSAPDKSGLPSDRFSAERTGGSVSTLTIQRTQQEDSAVYLCASSLLGGTGYGYTFGSGTRLTVV.

A few counts support this clonotype. The chain combines TRBV7-9 with TRBJ2-1; the D is unclear. Trimming took 1 base from V and 1 from J, leaving 14 bases between them. Germline V CDR1 and CDR2: SEHNR, FQNEAQ (reference sequence). The CDR3 runs to 17 residues. The CDR3 loop reads CASSLEFGVLSYNEQFF. The CDR3 DNA follows: TGTGCCAGCAGCTTAGAGTTTGGGGTCTTGTCCTACAATGAGCAGTTCTTC. The full variable domain, with the rest looked up from reference TRBV7-9 and TRBJ2-1, is DTGVSQNPRHKITKRGQNVTFRCDPISEHNRLYWYRQTLGQGPEFLTYFQNEAQLEKSRLLSDRFSAERPKGSFSTLEIQRTEQGDSAMYLCASSLEFGVLSYNEQFFGPGTRLTVL.

The chain combines TRBV20-1 with TRBJ2-7; 10 bases map to TRBD2. The V and J ends lost 6 bases and 4 bases, in that order; junction bases with no gene match: 6. Germline values: CDR1 DFQATT, CDR2 SNEGSKA (reference sequence). This CDR3 spans 13 amino acids. The CDR3 loop is CSAILAGRYEQYF. CDR3 DNA sequence: TGCAGTGCAATACTAGCGGGAAGGTACGAGCAGTACTTC.

The CDR3 is CASGDLPGELFF. In DNA, the CDR3 is TGTGCCAGCGGCGACCTCCCCGGGGAGCTGTTTTTT. V usage is TRBV13 and J usage is TRBJ2-2, with no clear D. The CDR3 sequence is 12 residues long. Germline-derived CDR1 and CDR2 are PRHDT and FYEKMQ (reference sequence). Trimming cost V 8 bases and J 6 bases, with 10 bases left between them.

The chain is built from TRBV20-1 and TRBJ2-3; TRBD1 or TRBD2 may be the D gene (6 bases each). Germline lookup yields CDR1 DFQATT and CDR2 SNEGSKA (reference sequence). The CDR3 runs to 14 residues. Trimming pared 4 bases from V and 5 bases from J, leaving 16 bases between. The CDR3 DNA follows: TGCAGTGCTAACCACGGGGGCTCGGGAGATACGCAGTATTTT. This sequence encodes CSANHGGSGDTQYF.

This chain connects TRBV2 to TRBJ2-1, with 9 bases lining up with TRBD2. Germline CDR1 is SNHLY and CDR2 is FYNNEI. V lost 2 bases and J lost 0; bases outside the gene matches: 5. This CDR3 spans 17 amino acids. The CDR3 sequence: CASSERLAGSSYNEQFF. The CDR3 DNA follows: TGTGCCAGCAGTGAACGGCTAGCGGGAAGCTCCTACAATGAGCAGTTCTTC.

This chain joins TRBV29-1 and TRBJ2-5; a possible D gene is TRBD2 (5 bases). Germline V gene data show CDR1 as SQVTM and CDR2 as ANQGSEA. This CDR3 has 13 residues. V was cut by 4 bases and J by 3 bases, with 12 bases left in between. The CDR3 sequence is CSVVSLTKETQYF. CDR3 nucleotide sequence: TGCAGCGTTGTCTCCCTGACTAAAGAGACCCAGTACTTC.

This clonotype was seen ten or more times. The chain joins TRBV6-2 or TRBV6-3 to TRBJ2-7; D may match TRBD1 or TRBD2 (5 bases each). CDR3 length: 14 amino acids. Trimming cost V 6 bases and J 2 bases, with 14 bases left between them. Germline assignment: CDR1 MNHEY and CDR2 SVGEGT. This chain's CDR3 is CASSSLRGTYEQYV. Written as DNA, the CDR3 is TGTGCCAGCAGCTCCCTCCGGGGCACCTACGAGCAGTACGTC.

This clonotype was seen more than once but under ten times. The CDR3 region is CASSFRPDYEQYV. Here the CDR3 DNA reads TGTGCCAGCAGCTTCCGACCGGACTACGAGCAGTACGTC. The genes are TRBV7-8 and TRBJ2-7; D gene uncertain. Between the trimmed V and J ends, which lost 3 bases and 3 bases, there was a span of 9 bases. Germline V gene sequence: CDR1 SGHVS, CDR2 FQNEAQ. The CDR3 runs to 13 residues.

This clonotype was counted only a few times. This chain joins TRBV14 and TRBJ2-1, with D unclear. The CDR3 length is 16 residues. V lost 0 bases to trimming and J lost 9 bases, with 18 bases between them. Germline loops: CDR1 SGHDN, CDR2 FVKESK. The CDR3 DNA follows: TGTGCCAGCAGCCAAGAGCTGATAGGAACCCTGGGTGAGCAGTTCTTC. It yields the protein CASSQELIGTLGEQFF.

V and J are TRBV4-2 and TRBJ2-3; a weak D match, TRBD2 (6 bases). V was shortened by 5 bases and J by 0 bases, with 12 bases between the two germline ends. This CDR3 region has 15 residues. CDR1 is LGHNA and CDR2 is YNFKEQ in the germline V gene. The CDR3 coding sequence is TGTGCCAGCAGCGGCCGGGACTTAAGCACAGATACGCAGTATTTT. Translating gives CASSGRDLSTDTQYF.

This clonotype has only a few counts. The V call is TRBV20-1, the J call TRBJ1-4; perhaps TRBD1 as D (6 bases). Germline V gene sequence: CDR1 DFQATT, CDR2 SNEGSKA (reference sequence). The CDR3 is 16 amino acids. V was clipped by 8 bases and J by 4 bases, with 23 bases between them. The CDR3 region has the DNA TGCAGTACCTTGAGGGGGGCCCTACTCAGTAATGAAAAACTGTTTTTT. As protein: CSTLRGALLSNEKLFF.

This clonotype was counted only a few times. This chain uses TRBV24-1 with TRBJ2-3, with 7 bases that match TRBD1. CDR1 is KGHDR and CDR2 is SFDVKD in the germline V gene. The CDR3 length is 18 residues. V was pared by 4 bases and J by 1 base, with 13 bases of the junction left unmatched. CDR3 coding DNA: TGTGCCACCAGTGAGTACGCGACGCAGGGGGATCGCACAGATACGCAGTATTTT. Translation gives CATSEYATQGDRTDTQYF.

This clonotype appeared a single time. V is TRBV15 and J is TRBJ2-5; D tentatively fits TRBD1 or TRBD2 (5 bases each). Germline V gene lookup returns CDR1 LNHNV and CDR2 YYDKDF (reference sequence). The CDR3 runs 12 residues. The CDR3 spells CAAGGWQETQYF. The CDR3 DNA is TGTGCGGCTGGGGGTTGGCAAGAGACCCAGTACTTC.

The chain joins TRBV3-1 to TRBJ2-3; D gene unclear. This CDR3 contains 14 residues. Germline lookup yields CDR1 LGHDT and CDR2 YNNKEL (reference sequence). V lost 4 bases to trimming and J lost 3 bases, with 11 bases between them. CDR3 DNA sequence: TGTGCCAGCAGCCCCCGAGTAGCTACAGATACGCAGTATTTT. It encodes CASSPRVATDTQYF.

This clonotype was seen more than once but under ten times. This chain connects TRBV29-1 to TRBJ2-7; D remains unclear. This CDR3 is 12 amino acids long. V shed 6 bases and J shed 2 bases, with 11 bases lying between them. CDR1 is SQVTM, CDR2 ANQGSEA, per germline. The CDR3, as DNA: TGCAGCGTGGGAAATATGGCCTACGAGCAGTACTTC. Protein product: CSVGNMAYEQYF.

This clonotype was observed many times. The chain combines TRBV12-3 or TRBV12-4 with TRBJ2-5; tentatively, D is TRBD2 (5 bases). CDR3 size: 13 residues. The germline V and J ends were trimmed by 4 bases and 5 bases, with 11 bases remaining between them. CDR3 sequence (DNA): TGTGCCAGCAGTTCGCCTAGCTTTGAGACCCAGTACTTC. It yields the protein CASSSPSFETQYF.

The chain carries TRBV12-3 or TRBV12-4 and TRBJ2-1, with D possibly matching TRBD1 (5 bases). V gave up 6 bases and J gave up 9 bases, with 15 bases separating them. This CDR3 region has 13 residues. CDR3 sequence (DNA): TGTGCCAGCAGCCCCCTGGACAATGGTGAGCAGTTCTTC. It specifies CASSPLDNGEQFF.